Listed below are T cell receptor beta chains from one sample, sequenced in a study of T cells after posttransplantation cyclophosphamide. Method: immunoSEQ multiplex PCR; TCRdb's copy keeps in-frame clones and lacks some. Among some 54,000 clones listed, approximately 94% were seen once. Material for sequencing was PBMCs. These receptors all stem from a woman aged 25 to 45 in good health and a related stem cell transplant donor. Both conserved end residues are part of each CDR3. Fields, in order: J gene, clone size, V gene, D gene, CDR3 DNA, CDR3 protein. A D gene is named only where the DNA matches it firmly. For some rows the clone size is stated as once, few or many, or as a class when expanded; others skip it.

TRBJ2-7	.	TRBV19	.	TGTGCCAGTAGTATCTTTCATGACTCTACGGTCTACGAGCAGTACTTC	CASSIFHDSTVYEQYF
TRBJ2-3	.	TRBV19	TRBD2	TGTGCCAGTAGTATAGGGTACGCGGGGGGGCCCACAGATACGCAGTATTTT	CASSIGYAGGPTDTQYF
TRBJ1-4	.	TRBV30	TRBD1	TGTGCCTGGAGTACCGGACAGGCGAGTCGAAAACTGTTTTTT	CAWSTGQASRKLFF
TRBJ1-1	.	TRBV4-3	.	TGCGCCAGCAGCCCTGCGGGACTTACAAAGACTGAAGCTTTCTTT	CASSPAGLTKTEAFF
TRBJ1-1	once	TRBV5-1	TRBD1	TGCGCCAGCAGCTCACAGGGGAAGAACACTGAAGCTTTCTTT	CASSSQGKNTEAFF
TRBJ2-3	.	TRBV7-2	TRBD1	TGTGCCAGCAGCTTAGCGGGACAGGGGGCCGGAGATACGCAGTATTTT	CASSLAGQGAGDTQYF
TRBJ1-1	.	TRBV2	.	TGTGCCAGCAGTGAATTGTGGCAGGGAAGGACTGAAGCTTTCTTT	CASSELWQGRTEAFF
TRBJ2-2	.	TRBV6-5	TRBD1	TGTGCCAGCAGCCGCCGGACAGGTTACACCGGGGAGCTGTTTTTT	CASSRRTGYTGELFF
TRBJ2-2	.	TRBV19	TRBD1	TGTGCCAGTAATATGGGACAGGTTATGTCCGGGGAGCTGTTTTTT	CASNMGQVMSGELFF
TRBJ2-1	.	TRBV21-1	.	TGTGCCAGCCGCCTGCCCGGAGGGCGCAATGAGCAGTTCTTC	CASRLPGGRNEQFF
TRBJ1-1	.	TRBV6-1	TRBD1	TGTGCCAGTATAGCAGGGGGCGGCACTGAAGCTTTCTTT	CASIAGGGTEAFF
TRBJ1-4	.	TRBV19	TRBD1	TGTGCCAGTAATTTGGGACAGGGGTATGAAAAACTGTTTTTT	CASNLGQGYEKLFF
TRBJ2-1	.	TRBV2	TRBD2	TGTGCCAGCAGTGAAGTACTAGCGGGGGGTCGAGGGACCTACAATGAGCAGTTCTTC	CASSEVLAGGRGTYNEQFF
TRBJ2-1	once	TRBV7-2	TRBD1	TGTGCCAGCAGCCTCGACAGGGGGCAGTTCTTC	CASSLDRGQFF
TRBJ2-7	.	TRBV13	.	TGTGCCAGCAGCCGGACCTCGGGGGTCATCTCCTACGAGCAGTACTTC	CASSRTSGVISYEQYF
TRBJ1-5	.	TRBV2	.	TGTGCCAGCAGTGATACGGGGGAGCCCCAGCATTTT	CASSDTGEPQHF
TRBJ1-1	.	TRBV12-5	.	TGTGCTAGTGGGCACGGACAGAGACACACTGAAGCTTTCTTT	CASGHGQRHTEAFF
TRBJ2-2	.	TRBV27	.	TGTGCCAGCAGTTTACACAGTCCCACCGGGGAGCTGTTTTTT	CASSLHSPTGELFF
TRBJ2-7	.	TRBV5-1	TRBD1	TGCGCCAGCAGCTTAACAGGGGCGGATAGCTCCTACGAGCAGTACTTC	CASSLTGADSSYEQYF
TRBJ2-2	.	TRBV2	TRBD2	TGTGCCAGCAGCCAAGTTCCTTCTAGCGGGGGCTTCACCGGGGAGCTGTTTTTT	CASSQVPSSGGFTGELFF
TRBJ1-2	.	TRBV15	TRBD1	TGTGCCACCAGCAGTGGACAGGCCAACTGGAGGTATGGCTACACCTTC	CATSSGQANWRYGYTF
TRBJ1-2	.	TRBV11-2	.	TGTGCCAGCACCCCAGGGGCGGCCTGGCGGGGCTACACCTTC	CASTPGAAWRGYTF
TRBJ1-1	.	TRBV11-3	.	TGTGCCAGCAGCTTAGGGGGGGACACTGAAGCTTTCTTT	CASSLGGDTEAFF
TRBJ2-7	.	TRBV6-1	.	TGTGCCAGCAGTGAACGGGGAGGGGGTATCAGCGGCCCTCTAGGCTACGAGCAGTACTTC	CASSERGGGISGPLGYEQYF
TRBJ1-3	.	TRBV6-1	TRBD1	TGTGCCAGCAGTGAACAAGCCGGGACAGGGAGCTCTGGAAACACCATATATTTT	CASSEQAGTGSSGNTIYF
TRBJ1-5	.	TRBV28	.	TGTGCCAGCAGCCCAAACAGTGCCAATCAGCCCCAGCATTTT	CASSPNSANQPQHF
TRBJ2-5	.	TRBV5-1	TRBD2	TGCGCCAGCAGCTTGGCCGGTAGCGGGGGGCCCTCGGAGACCCAGTACTTC	CASSLAGSGGPSETQYF
TRBJ1-4	.	TRBV2	TRBD1	TGTGCCAGCATTGAGACAGGGGCTAATGAAAAACTGTTTTTT	CASIETGANEKLFF
TRBJ2-7	.	TRBV4-2	TRBD2	TGTGCCAGCAGCCACCAAGCGGGGGAGTACGAGCAGTACTTC	CASSHQAGEYEQYF
TRBJ2-3	.	TRBV28	TRBD2	TGTGCCAGCAGCTCTAGCGGGGGCGTGCGGGATACGCAGTATTTT	CASSSSGGVRDTQYF
TRBJ1-2	once	TRBV10-3	.	TGTGCCATCAGTGCGACGGGGGGAGGGGACTATGGCTACACCTTC	CAISATGGGDYGYTF
TRBJ1-2	.	TRBV27	TRBD1	TGTGCCAGCAGTTATGACAGGGGATACGGCTACACCTTC	CASSYDRGYGYTF
TRBJ1-5	few	TRBV27	TRBD1	TGTGCCAGCAGTTCCTACAGGGGAAGACAGCCCCAGCATTTT	CASSSYRGRQPQHF
TRBJ1-1	.	TRBV30	TRBD1	TGTGCCTGGAGCCTCCTAGGGACAGCTGAAGCTTTCTTT	CAWSLLGTAEAFF
TRBJ1-1	.	TRBV6-1	TRBD1	TGTGCCAGCAGTCACAGGGGAAACACTGAAGCTTTCTTT	CASSHRGNTEAFF
TRBJ1-5	.	TRBV28	.	TGTGCCAGCAGTTCCGACAGAACCTATCAGCCCCAGCATTTT	CASSSDRTYQPQHF
TRBJ1-3	few	TRBV28	.	TGTGCCAGCAGTTTATGGGGCCTCTCTGGAAACACCATATATTTT	CASSLWGLSGNTIYF
TRBJ2-1	.	TRBV15	.	TGTGCCACCAGCAGAGATATGAGACTGTCGTCCTCCAATGAGCAGTTCTTC	CATSRDMRLSSSNEQFF
TRBJ1-2	.	TRBV19	.	TGTGCCAGTAGTATAGGGGGCGGCTACACCTTC	CASSIGGGYTF
TRBJ1-3	.	TRBV19	.	TGTGCCAGTAGTGTAACAGGCAGCTTTAACCCTGGAAACACCATATATTTT	CASSVTGSFNPGNTIYF
TRBJ2-7	once	TRBV5-1	.	TGCGCCAGCAGCCCTGGACAGATCACCTACGAGCAGTACTTC	CASSPGQITYEQYF
TRBJ2-5	once	TRBV5-1	TRBD2	TGCGCCAGCGGGACTAGCGGGACACCACAAGAGACCCAGTACTTC	CASGTSGTPQETQYF
TRBJ2-1	once	TRBV6-5	.	TGTGCCAGCAGTCGGGGGATCGGTGAGCAGTTCTTC	CASSRGIGEQFF
TRBJ1-2	.	TRBV11-2	TRBD1	TGTGCCAGCAGCACGATCAGGGGGCATAACTATGGCTACACCTTC	CASSTIRGHNYGYTF
TRBJ1-4	.	TRBV18	.	TGTGCCAGCTCAGCCTTTGCCCTAGGGGCTAATGAAAAACTGTTTTTT	CASSAFALGANEKLFF
TRBJ2-2	.	TRBV13	.	TGTGCCAGCAGCTTAGGGGGCAGACCCGACACCGGGGAGCTGTTTTTT	CASSLGGRPDTGELFF
TRBJ1-5	.	TRBV6-5	TRBD1	TGTGCCAGCAGTTACTCGACAGGGGGTCAGCCCCAGCATTTT	CASSYSTGGQPQHF